The TCR beta chain described here comes from a study of blood T cell repertoires in COVID-19. Study context: PBMCs, B-cell-depleted T cells, or T cells were the source of the cDNA or gDNA that made up the material.

With 5 bases clipped from V and 4 bases from J, the junction kept 10 bases outside the gene matches. The V gene's germline CDR1 is SGHTA and CDR2 FQGNSA. CDR3 length: 15 amino acids. In the study's own analysis: Amplification from reference gene primers served as the basis for estimated nucleated cell counts. TCRdb keeps only in-frame clones here, not all; method: immunoSEQ multiplex PCR. Clone size and V and J calls were adopted from that table, with D and trimming inferred from the DNA. Seen here are roughly 80,000 clones, 80% to 90% observed once, and the top ten hold approximately 6.3%. The chain carries TRBV7-2 and TRBJ1-1, with TRBD1 matching 7 bases. This clonotype was obtained from a man aged 45-65 years with active COVID-19. The material sequenced was peripheral blood. The DNA of the CDR3 is TGTGCCAGCAGCCCCGGGACAGATCGTGGCACTGAAGCTTTCTTT. This codes for CASSPGTDRGTEAFF.